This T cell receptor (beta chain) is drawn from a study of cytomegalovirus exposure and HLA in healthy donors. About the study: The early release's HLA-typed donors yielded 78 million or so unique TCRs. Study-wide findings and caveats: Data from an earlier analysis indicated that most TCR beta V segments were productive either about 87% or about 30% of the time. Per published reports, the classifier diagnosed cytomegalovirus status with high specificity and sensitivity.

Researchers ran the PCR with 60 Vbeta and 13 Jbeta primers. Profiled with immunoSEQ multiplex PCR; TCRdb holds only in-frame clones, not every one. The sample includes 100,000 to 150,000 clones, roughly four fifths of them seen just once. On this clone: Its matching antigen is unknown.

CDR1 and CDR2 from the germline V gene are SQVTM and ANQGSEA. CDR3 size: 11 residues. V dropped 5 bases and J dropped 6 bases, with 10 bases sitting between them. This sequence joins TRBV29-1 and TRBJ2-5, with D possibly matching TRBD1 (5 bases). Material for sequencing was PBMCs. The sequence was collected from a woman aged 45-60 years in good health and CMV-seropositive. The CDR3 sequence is CSVYKGKTQYF. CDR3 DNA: TGCAGCGTTTATAAGGGGAAGACCCAGTACTTC.